Each of the 26 T cell receptor beta chains below was sequenced from the same sample in a study of OX40 agonist ivuxolimab in advanced cancers. The data were produced by immunoSEQ multiplex PCR, yet TCRdb's version contains in-frame clones alone and is incomplete. The sample has tens of thousands of clones, 70% to 90% seen once. Source: CD4+ or CD8+ T cells sorted from blood, taken in a trial of the OX40 agonist ivuxolimab. Receptors were obtained from an adult with an advanced solid tumor such as melanoma, head and neck, liver or kidney cancer.

The J gene is TRBJ2-7, the V gene TRBV5-5; 9 nucleotides line up with TRBD1. Per the germline V gene, CDR1 is SGHKS and CDR2 is YYEKEE (reference sequence). The trim removed 1 base at V and 4 bases at J, leaving 12 bases unmatched. This CDR3 comprises 17 residues. As DNA, the CDR3 is TGTGCCAGCAGCTTGTCAGTTGTACGGACAGGGGTGTACGAGCAGTACTTC. Protein: CASSLSVVRTGVYEQYF.

The chain uses TRBV18 and TRBJ2-7, with D tentatively TRBD2 (7 bases). CDR1 and CDR2 (germline): KGHSH, LQKENI. The CDR3 has 17 amino acids. Trimming stripped 0 bases from V and 2 bases from J, with 17 bases between. The CDR3 loop reads CASSPPTGGMGPYEQYF. CDR3 sequence (DNA): TGTGCCAGCTCACCACCCACGGGGGGCATGGGTCCCTACGAGCAGTACTTC.

The chain has TRBV11-1 and TRBJ1-6, with unresolved D. Trimming cost V 7 bases and J 0 bases, with 10 bases left between them. The germline V gene encodes CDR1 SGHAT and CDR2 FQDESV (reference sequence). This CDR3 comprises 15 residues. CDR3 nucleotides: TGTGCCAGCACCGACGGACTCTCCTATAATTCACCCCTCCACTTT. Its protein is CASTDGLSYNSPLHF.

The chain employs TRBV19 and TRBJ2-7; TRBD1 might be the D (5 bases). Germline V CDR1 and CDR2: LNHDA, SQIVND (reference sequence). The CDR3 consists of 13 residues. V lost 0 bases, J lost 7 bases, and 10 bases lay in between. The CDR3 is CASSIDRGSEQYF. The CDR3 coding sequence is TGTGCCAGTAGTATAGATAGGGGATCAGAGCAGTACTTC.

By share of the sample, this clone is medium-sized. The chain couples TRBV11-2 to TRBJ2-7; possible D gene TRBD2, 5 bases. The CDR3 spans 14 residues. Germline V lookup: CDR1 SGHAT, CDR2 FQNNGV. Trimming shortened V by 4 bases and J by 3 bases, and 13 bases separated the two germline ends. The CDR3 here is CASSSTAGGYEQYF. The CDR3 DNA follows: TGTGCCAGCAGCTCGACCGCTGGAGGCTACGAGCAGTACTTC. Complete variable domain (other parts from reference TRBV11-2 and TRBJ2-7): EAGVAQSPRYKIIEKRQSVAFWCNPISGHATLYWYQQILGQGPKLLIQFQNNGVVDDSQLPKDRFSAERLKGVDSTLKIQPAKLEDSAVYLCASSSTAGGYEQYFGPGTRLTVT.

This chain uses TRBV5-1 with TRBJ2-3; D possibly corresponds to TRBD1 (5 bases). Trimming removed 3 bases from V and 6 bases from J, with 8 bases in between. The CDR3 has 12 residues. The V gene's germline CDR1 is SGHRS and CDR2 YFSETQ. The CDR3 is CASSSGSDTQYF. CDR3 DNA sequence: TGCGCCAGCAGCTCAGGGTCGGATACGCAGTATTTT.

The V gene is TRBV6-5, the J gene TRBJ2-7; D unresolved. Trimming took off 0 bases at V and 9 bases at J, with 18 bases between the two ends. The CDR3 runs 15 residues. Germline lookup yields CDR1 MNHEY and CDR2 SVGAGI. The CDR3 spells CASSYSKIGVTGQYF. As DNA, the CDR3 is TGTGCCAGCAGTTACTCGAAGATCGGCGTGACGGGGCAGTACTTC.

The gene calls are TRBV11-2 and TRBJ2-5; TRBD1 might be the D (5 bases). V dropped 5 bases and J dropped 5 bases, with 21 bases sitting between them. The CDR3 covers 16 residues. The germline V gene has CDR1 SGHAT and CDR2 FQNNGV. CDR3 loop: CASSRRAQGAVETQYF. The DNA for the CDR3 is TGTGCCAGCAGCCGTAGGGCCCAGGGCGCCGTCGAGACCCAGTACTTC.

The chain has TRBV5-1 and TRBJ2-7; 9 nucleotides line up with TRBD1. CDR3 length: 16 amino acids. With V trimmed by 0 bases and J by 1 base, 5 bases remained unmatched. Germline-derived CDR1 and CDR2 are SGHRS and YFSETQ. The CDR3 reads CASSLATGTGSYEQYF. Here the CDR3 DNA reads TGCGCCAGCAGCTTGGCAACCGGGACAGGGTCCTACGAGCAGTACTTC.

The V gene is TRBV10-3, the J gene TRBJ1-6, with no clear D. The V end lost 2 bases, the J end lost 5 bases, and 7 bases lay between the germline ends. CDR3 size: 14 residues. Germline CDR1 ENHRY, CDR2 SYGVKD. CDR3 sequence reads: CAISERQDNSPLHF. The CDR3 DNA sequence: TGTGCCATCAGTGAGAGGCAGGATAATTCACCCCTCCACTTT.

The chain is built from TRBV7-8 and TRBJ1-5; D is undetermined. The germline V and J ends were trimmed by 5 bases and 0 bases, with 11 bases remaining between them. The CDR3 contains 15 residues. Looked up from germline, CDR1 is SGHVS and CDR2 is FQNEAQ. CDR3 loop: CASSPYSASNQPQHF. As DNA, the CDR3 is TGTGCCAGCAGCCCCTATTCTGCTAGCAATCAGCCCCAGCATTTT.

The chain joins TRBV7-2 to TRBJ1-3, with D tentatively TRBD1 (5 bases). The V gene lost 2 bases and the J gene lost 4 bases, with 12 bases spanning the gap. The CDR3 covers 15 residues. CDR1 is SGHTA, CDR2 FQGNSA, per germline. The DNA for the CDR3 is TGTGCCAGCAGCTTATTGGGGCCAGGGGGAAACACCATATATTTT. Residues: CASSLLGPGGNTIYF.

This sequence joins TRBV11-2 and TRBJ1-2; TRBD1 matches 7 bases. Germline values: CDR1 SGHAT, CDR2 FQNNGV. V dropped 3 bases and J dropped 0; count of bases not matched to a gene: 1. The CDR3 sequence is 14 residues long. For the CDR3, the DNA is TGTGCCAGCAGCTTCGACAGGGCTAACTATGGCTACACCTTC. Its translation: CASSFDRANYGYTF.

This clone has just a few counts. The V and J genes are TRBV5-1 and TRBJ2-7, with TRBD1 matching 11 bases. The V and J ends lost 7 bases and 3 bases, in that order; junction bases with no gene match: 3. CDR3 length: 13 amino acids. Germline-derived CDR1 and CDR2 are SGHRS and YFSETQ. The CDR3 here is CASGQGAGYEQYF. In DNA form, the CDR3 reads TGCGCCAGCGGACAGGGGGCTGGCTACGAGCAGTACTTC.

The V and J genes are TRBV15 and TRBJ2-2; TRBD2 matches at 7 bases. The V and J ends lost 6 bases and 1 base, in that order; junction bases with no gene match: 8. This CDR3 comprises 16 residues. Germline V gives CDR1 LNHNV, CDR2 YYDKDF (reference sequence). The CDR3: CATSPQGGGNTGELFF. The CDR3 nucleotides read TGTGCCACCAGTCCTCAGGGCGGGGGGAACACCGGGGAGCTGTTTTTT.

The chain links TRBV6-5 to TRBJ1-2, with D possibly matching TRBD1 (6 bases). Germline V gene sequence: CDR1 MNHEY, CDR2 SVGAGI. CDR3 length: 14 residues. The V end was cut by 0 bases, the J end by 4 bases, with 9 bases between. The CDR3 spells CASSYSDSRYGYTF. The CDR3 DNA reads as TGTGCCAGCAGTTACTCGGACAGCCGCTATGGCTACACCTTC.

The chain couples TRBV11-3 to TRBJ2-1; D is perhaps TRBD1 or TRBD2 (5 bases each). The CDR3 totals 12 residues. From germline, CDR1 is SGHNT and CDR2 YENEEA. The V end was cut by 8 bases, the J end by 4 bases, with 9 bases between. CDR3 sequence reads: CASGGPYNEQFF. The CDR3 DNA follows: TGTGCCAGCGGGGGACCTTACAATGAGCAGTTCTTC.

The genes are TRBV7-2 and TRBJ1-4, with 8 bases aligning to TRBD1. The V gene's germline CDR1 is SGHTA and CDR2 FQGNSA. The CDR3 extends over 14 amino acids. V lost 7 bases to trimming and J lost 4 bases; unmatched junction nucleotides: 5. The CDR3 sequence is CASTLGQVNEKLFF. As DNA, the CDR3 is TGTGCCAGCACCCTGGGACAGGTTAATGAAAAACTGTTTTTT.

This clone was recorded a few times. The V gene is TRBV6-5, the J gene TRBJ2-6, with D perhaps matching TRBD1 (5 bases). Germline V gene lookup returns CDR1 MNHEY and CDR2 SVGAGI. Trimming pared 8 bases from V and 3 bases from J, leaving 8 bases between. This CDR3 has 13 residues. The chain's CDR3 is CASLGVGANVLTF. The CDR3 DNA is TGTGCCAGCTTAGGGGTTGGGGCCAACGTCCTGACTTTC.

The J gene is TRBJ2-1, the V gene TRBV2; a possible D gene is TRBD2 (5 bases). CDR1 and CDR2 from the germline V gene are SNHLY and FYNNEI. V was cut by 6 bases and J by 2 bases, with 8 bases left in between. The CDR3 is made up of 13 amino acids. The CDR3 loop reads CASRLGAYNEQFF. The CDR3 DNA reads as TGTGCCAGCAGACTCGGGGCCTACAATGAGCAGTTCTTC.

This clone has more than one count but fewer than ten. The chain combines TRBV19 with TRBJ1-6; 7 nucleotides agree with TRBD1. V shed 7 bases and J 6 bases; nucleotides not matched to a gene: 6. The CDR3 consists of 14 residues. The germline gives CDR1 LNHDA, CDR2 SQIVND (reference sequence). CDR3 loop: CASIGGQANSPLHF. The CDR3 coding sequence is TGTGCCAGTATAGGCGGACAGGCTAATTCACCCCTCCACTTT. The full variable domain, in which reference TRBV19 and TRBJ1-6 provide the parts outside the CDR3, is DGGITQSPKYLFRKEGQNVTLSCEQNLNHDAMYWYRQDPGQGLRLIYYSQIVNDFQKGDIAEGYSVSREKKESFPLTVTSAQKNPTAFYLCASIGGQANSPLHFGNGTRLTVT.

This rearrangement joins TRBV9 to TRBJ2-3, with 11 bases identical to TRBD2. The CDR3 has 16 residues. V shed 2 bases and J 4 bases; nucleotides not matched to a gene: 6. Germline loops: CDR1 SGDLS, CDR2 YYNGEE. The CDR3: CASSVVAGGPSDTQYF. CDR3 in DNA: TGTGCCAGCAGCGTCGTAGCGGGGGGGCCGTCAGATACGCAGTATTTT.

The rearrangement uses TRBV5-6 and TRBJ1-2; tentatively, D is TRBD1 (5 bases). V was pared by 3 bases and J by 0 bases, with 9 bases between. The CDR3 extends over 14 amino acids. Germline V CDR1 and CDR2: SGHDT, YYEEEE. Written as DNA, the CDR3 is TGTGCCAGCAGCTATCCAGGGACTAACTATGGCTACACCTTC. It encodes CASSYPGTNYGYTF.

This chain links TRBV5-1 with TRBJ2-7, with TRBD1 matching 7 bases. V was clipped by 0 bases and J by 0 bases; unmatched bases: 9. Germline CDR1 reads SGHRS; CDR2 reads YFSETQ. The CDR3 is made up of 17 amino acids. This CDR3 is CASSLAYRGPLSYEQYF. The CDR3 DNA follows: TGCGCCAGCAGCTTGGCTTACAGGGGCCCTCTCTCCTACGAGCAGTACTTC.

The rearrangement links TRBV12-5 to TRBJ1-5; D ambiguous. The CDR3 spans 12 residues. V dropped 1 base and J dropped 5 bases, with 3 bases sitting between them. Germline values: CDR1 LGHNT, CDR2 FRNRAP. The CDR3 here is CASGLDYQPQHF. CDR3 nucleotide sequence: TGTGCTAGTGGTTTGGACTATCAGCCCCAGCATTTT.

The sample holds one count of this clone. This chain links TRBV2 with TRBJ2-7; a weak D match, TRBD1 (7 bases). CDR1 is SNHLY, CDR2 FYNNEI, per germline. The CDR3 has 13 amino acids. The ends were cut back, 8 bases at V and 3 bases at J, with 14 bases in the middle. This chain's CDR3 is CASRAGQSYEQYF. CDR3 in DNA: TGTGCCAGCCGTGCGGGACAGAGCTACGAGCAGTACTTC.